This T cell receptor beta chain comes out of a study of blood T cell repertoires in COVID-19. Overall study context: Samples came from the United States, Italy and Spain, spanning acute and convalescent COVID-19.

In the original processing: For nucleated cells, counts were estimated from reference gene primer amplification. The method was immunoSEQ multiplex PCR; TCRdb's version includes in-frame clones alone and lacks a portion of them. V, J and clone size derive from that table, while D and trimming were established from the DNA sequence. The data hold around 140,000 clones, with about nine tenths observed a single time. CDR3 length: 16 amino acids. V lost 0 bases and J lost 6, with 15 bases in between. Germline lookup yields CDR1 LGHDT and CDR2 YNNKEL (reference sequence). Material for sequencing was peripheral blood. The chain employs TRBV3-1 (or the pseudogene TRBV3-2) and TRBJ2-1; perhaps TRBD1 as D (5 bases). This receptor was identified in a woman between 45 and 65 years old with acute or convalescent COVID-19. The CDR3 loop reads CASSQDSRGRGNEQFF. The CDR3 DNA is TGTGCCAGCAGCCAAGATTCTAGGGGCCGAGGCAATGAGCAGTTCTTC.